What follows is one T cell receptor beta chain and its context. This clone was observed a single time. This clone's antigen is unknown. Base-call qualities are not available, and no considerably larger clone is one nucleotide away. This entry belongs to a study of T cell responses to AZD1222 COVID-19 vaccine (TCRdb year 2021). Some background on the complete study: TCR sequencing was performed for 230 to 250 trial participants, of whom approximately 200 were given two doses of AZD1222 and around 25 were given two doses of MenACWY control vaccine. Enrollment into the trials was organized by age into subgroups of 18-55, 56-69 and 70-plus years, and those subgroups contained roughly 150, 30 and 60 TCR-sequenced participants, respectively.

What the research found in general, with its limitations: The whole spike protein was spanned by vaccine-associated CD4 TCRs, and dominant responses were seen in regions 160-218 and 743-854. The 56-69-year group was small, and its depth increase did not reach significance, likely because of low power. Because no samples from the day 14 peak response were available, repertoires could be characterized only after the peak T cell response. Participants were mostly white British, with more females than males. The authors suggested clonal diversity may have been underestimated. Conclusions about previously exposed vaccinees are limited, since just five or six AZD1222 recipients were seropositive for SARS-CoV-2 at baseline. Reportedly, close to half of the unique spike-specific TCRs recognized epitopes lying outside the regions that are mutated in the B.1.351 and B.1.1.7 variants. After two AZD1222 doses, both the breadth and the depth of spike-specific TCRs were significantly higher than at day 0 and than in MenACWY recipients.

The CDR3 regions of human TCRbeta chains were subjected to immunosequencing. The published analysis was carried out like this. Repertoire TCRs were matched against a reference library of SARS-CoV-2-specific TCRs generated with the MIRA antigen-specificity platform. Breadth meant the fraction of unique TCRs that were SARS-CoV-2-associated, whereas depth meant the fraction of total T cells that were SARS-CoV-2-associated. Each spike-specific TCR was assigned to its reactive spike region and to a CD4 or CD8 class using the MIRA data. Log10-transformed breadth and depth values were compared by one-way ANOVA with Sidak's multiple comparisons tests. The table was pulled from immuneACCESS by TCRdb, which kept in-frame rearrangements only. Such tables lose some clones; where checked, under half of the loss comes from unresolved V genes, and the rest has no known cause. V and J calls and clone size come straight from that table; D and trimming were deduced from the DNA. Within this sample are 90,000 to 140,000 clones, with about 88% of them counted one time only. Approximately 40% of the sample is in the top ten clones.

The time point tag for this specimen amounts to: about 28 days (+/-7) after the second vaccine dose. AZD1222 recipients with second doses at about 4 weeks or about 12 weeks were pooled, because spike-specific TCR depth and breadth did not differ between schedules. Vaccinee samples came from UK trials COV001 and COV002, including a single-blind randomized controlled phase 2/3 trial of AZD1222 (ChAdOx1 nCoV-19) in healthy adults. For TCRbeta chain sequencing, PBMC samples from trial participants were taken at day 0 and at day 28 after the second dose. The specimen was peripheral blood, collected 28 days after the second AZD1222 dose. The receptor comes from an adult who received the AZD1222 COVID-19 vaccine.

The CDR3 protein sequence reads: CASSLAASSSYEQYF. The nucleotide sequence reads as follows: TGTGCCAGCAGCTTAGCGGCATCGAGCTCCTACGAGCAGTACTTC. This chain is built from TRBV7-6 and TRBJ2-7; too little of a D gene remains to name it. There are 15 amino acids in the CDR3, from cysteine to phenylalanine inclusive. The sequence is cut down to CDR3 DNA, 45 bases in frame from base 1. In the germline V gene, CDR1 corresponds to SGHVS and CDR2 to FNYEAQ. V loses 0 bases of germline sequence and J loses 0 bases, and the interval between the two ends is 9 bases. The reference TRBV7-6 and TRBJ2-7 proteins fill in what lies around the CDR3, so the full variable domain reads GAGVSQSPRYKVTKRGQDVALRCDPISGHVSLYWYRQALGQGPEFLTYFNYEAQQDKSGLPNDRFSAERPEGSISTLTIQRTEQRDSAMYRCASSLAASSSYEQYFGPGTRLTVT.